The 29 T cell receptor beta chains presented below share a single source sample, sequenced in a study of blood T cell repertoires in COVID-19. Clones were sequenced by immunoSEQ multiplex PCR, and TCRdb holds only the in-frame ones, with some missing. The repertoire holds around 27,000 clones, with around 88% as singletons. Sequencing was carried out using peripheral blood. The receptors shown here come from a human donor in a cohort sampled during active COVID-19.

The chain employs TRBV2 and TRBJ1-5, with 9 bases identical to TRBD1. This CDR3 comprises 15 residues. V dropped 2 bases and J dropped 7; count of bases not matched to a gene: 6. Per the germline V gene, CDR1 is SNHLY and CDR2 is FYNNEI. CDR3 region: CASSERDRVGQPQHF. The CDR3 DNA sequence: TGTGCCAGCAGTGAACGGGACAGGGTAGGGCAGCCCCAGCATTTT.

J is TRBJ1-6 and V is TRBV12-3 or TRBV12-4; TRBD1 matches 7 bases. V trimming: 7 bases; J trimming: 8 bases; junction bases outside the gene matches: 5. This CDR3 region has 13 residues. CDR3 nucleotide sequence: TGTGCCAGCACCCGACAGGGATATTCACCCCTCCACTTT. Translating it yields CASTRQGYSPLHF.

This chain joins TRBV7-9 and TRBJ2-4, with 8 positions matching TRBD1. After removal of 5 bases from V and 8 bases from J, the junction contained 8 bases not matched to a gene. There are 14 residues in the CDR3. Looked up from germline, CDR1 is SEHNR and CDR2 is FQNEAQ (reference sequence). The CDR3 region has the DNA TGTGCCAGCAGCCCCACCGGGACAGGAGACATTCAGTACTTC. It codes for CASSPTGTGDIQYF.

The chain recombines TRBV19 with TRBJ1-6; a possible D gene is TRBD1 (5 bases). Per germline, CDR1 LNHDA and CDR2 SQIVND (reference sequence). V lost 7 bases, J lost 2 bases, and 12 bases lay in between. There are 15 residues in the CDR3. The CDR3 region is CASKTGGTYNSPLHF. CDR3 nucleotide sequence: TGTGCCAGTAAAACAGGCGGCACCTATAATTCACCCCTCCACTTT.

In DNA form, the CDR3 reads TGTGCCAGCAGCTTAGATCGGACAGGGGGCGGGCACGAGCAGTACTTC. Its protein is CASSLDRTGGGHEQYF. The genes are TRBV11-2 and TRBJ2-7; 11 bases match TRBD1. The CDR3 consists of 16 residues. In germline, CDR1 is SGHAT, CDR2 FQNNGV. With 0 bases clipped from V and 5 bases from J, the junction kept 6 bases outside the gene matches.

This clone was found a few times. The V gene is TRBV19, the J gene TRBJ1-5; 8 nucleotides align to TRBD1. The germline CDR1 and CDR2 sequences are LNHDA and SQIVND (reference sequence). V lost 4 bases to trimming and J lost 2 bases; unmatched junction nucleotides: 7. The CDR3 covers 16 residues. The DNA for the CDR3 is TGTGCCAGTAGTACGACTACAGGGGGAGGCAATCAGCCCCAGCATTTT. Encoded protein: CASSTTTGGGNQPQHF.

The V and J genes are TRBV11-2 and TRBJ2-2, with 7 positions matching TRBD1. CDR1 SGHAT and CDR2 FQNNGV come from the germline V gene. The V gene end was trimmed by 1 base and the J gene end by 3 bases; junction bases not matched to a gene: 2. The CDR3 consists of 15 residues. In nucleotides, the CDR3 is TGTGCCAGCAGCTTAGGGGGACAGTACACCGGGGAGCTGTTTTTT. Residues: CASSLGGQYTGELFF. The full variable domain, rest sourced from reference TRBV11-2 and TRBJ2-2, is EAGVAQSPRYKIIEKRQSVAFWCNPISGHATLYWYQQILGQGPKLLIQFQNNGVVDDSQLPKDRFSAERLKGVDSTLKIQPAKLEDSAVYLCASSLGGQYTGELFFGEGSRLTVL.

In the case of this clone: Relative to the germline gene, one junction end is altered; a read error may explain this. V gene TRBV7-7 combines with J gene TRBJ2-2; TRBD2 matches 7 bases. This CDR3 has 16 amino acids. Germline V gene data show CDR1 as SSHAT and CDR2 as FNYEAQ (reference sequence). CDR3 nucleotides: TGTGCTAGCAGCTTAGAGGCGGGGAGGGACACCGGGGAGCTGTTTTTT. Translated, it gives CASSLEAGRDTGELFF.

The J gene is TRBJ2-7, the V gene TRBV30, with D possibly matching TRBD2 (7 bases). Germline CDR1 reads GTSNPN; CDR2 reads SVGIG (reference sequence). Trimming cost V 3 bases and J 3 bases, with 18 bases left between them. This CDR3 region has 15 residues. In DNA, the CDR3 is TGTGCCTGGAGCCAAGGGGGGGGGATTTTCTACGAGCAGTACTTC. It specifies CAWSQGGGIFYEQYF.

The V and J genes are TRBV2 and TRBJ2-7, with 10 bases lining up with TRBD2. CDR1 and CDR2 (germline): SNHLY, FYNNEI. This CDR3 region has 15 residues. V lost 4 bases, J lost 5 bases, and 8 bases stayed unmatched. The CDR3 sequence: CASSGERGGTHEQYF. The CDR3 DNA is TGTGCCAGCAGTGGTGAGCGGGGGGGCACCCACGAGCAGTACTTC.

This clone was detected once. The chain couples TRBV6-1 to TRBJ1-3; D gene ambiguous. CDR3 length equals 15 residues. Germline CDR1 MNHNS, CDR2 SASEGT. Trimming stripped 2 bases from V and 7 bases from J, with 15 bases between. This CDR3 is CASSEMGRKSNTIYF. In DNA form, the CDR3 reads TGTGCCAGCAGTGAAATGGGCCGTAAGTCGAACACCATATATTTT.

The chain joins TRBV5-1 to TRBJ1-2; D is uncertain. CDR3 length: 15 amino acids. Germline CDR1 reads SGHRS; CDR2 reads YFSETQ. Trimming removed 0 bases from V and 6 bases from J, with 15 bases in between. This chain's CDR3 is CASSLAVSPGNGYTF. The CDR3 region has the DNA TGCGCCAGCAGCTTGGCCGTCAGCCCGGGGAATGGCTACACCTTC.

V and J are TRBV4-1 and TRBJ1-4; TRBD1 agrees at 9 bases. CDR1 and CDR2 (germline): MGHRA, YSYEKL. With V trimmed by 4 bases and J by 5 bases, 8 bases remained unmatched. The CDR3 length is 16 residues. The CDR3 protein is CASSLNPGQGNEKLFF. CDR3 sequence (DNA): TGCGCCAGCAGCCTGAACCCGGGACAGGGAAATGAAAAACTGTTTTTT.

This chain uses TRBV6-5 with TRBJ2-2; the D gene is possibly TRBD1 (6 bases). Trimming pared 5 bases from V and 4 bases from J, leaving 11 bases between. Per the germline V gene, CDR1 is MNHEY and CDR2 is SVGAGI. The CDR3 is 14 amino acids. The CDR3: CASSQNRVTGELFF. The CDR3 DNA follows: TGTGCCAGCAGTCAAAACAGGGTCACCGGGGAGCTGTTTTTT.

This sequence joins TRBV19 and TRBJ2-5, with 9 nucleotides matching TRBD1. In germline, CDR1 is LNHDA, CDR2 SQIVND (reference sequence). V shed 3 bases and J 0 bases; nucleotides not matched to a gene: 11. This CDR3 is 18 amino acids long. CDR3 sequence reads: CASSIKGQGLRYQETQYF. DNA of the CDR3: TGTGCCAGTAGTATCAAGGGACAGGGTCTTCGGTACCAAGAGACCCAGTACTTC.

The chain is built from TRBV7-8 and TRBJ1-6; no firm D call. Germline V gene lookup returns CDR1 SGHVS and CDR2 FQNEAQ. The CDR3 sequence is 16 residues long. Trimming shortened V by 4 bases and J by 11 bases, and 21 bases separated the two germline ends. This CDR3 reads CASSSLRRESVAPLHF. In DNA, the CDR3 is TGTGCCAGCAGCTCCCTTAGGAGGGAGTCGGTGGCACCCCTCCACTTT.

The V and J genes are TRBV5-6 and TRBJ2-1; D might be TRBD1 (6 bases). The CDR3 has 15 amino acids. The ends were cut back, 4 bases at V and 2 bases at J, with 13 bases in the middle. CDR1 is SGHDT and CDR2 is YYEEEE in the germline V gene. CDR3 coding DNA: TGTGCCAGCAGCCCTGAGTGGGGGCCCTACAATGAGCAGTTCTTC. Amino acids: CASSPEWGPYNEQFF.

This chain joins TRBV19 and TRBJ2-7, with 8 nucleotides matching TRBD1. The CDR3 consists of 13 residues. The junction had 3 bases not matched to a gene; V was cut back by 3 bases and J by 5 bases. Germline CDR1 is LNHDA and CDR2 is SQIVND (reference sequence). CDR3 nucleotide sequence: TGTGCCAGTAGTATCCAGGGGGCCCACGAGCAGTACTTC. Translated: CASSIQGAHEQYF.

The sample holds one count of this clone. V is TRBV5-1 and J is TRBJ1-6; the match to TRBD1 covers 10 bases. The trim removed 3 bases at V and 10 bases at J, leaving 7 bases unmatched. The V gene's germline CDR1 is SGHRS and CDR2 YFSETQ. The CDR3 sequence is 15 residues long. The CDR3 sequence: CASSSQTGGASPLHF. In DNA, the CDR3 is TGCGCCAGCAGCTCCCAGACAGGGGGCGCATCACCCCTCCACTTT.

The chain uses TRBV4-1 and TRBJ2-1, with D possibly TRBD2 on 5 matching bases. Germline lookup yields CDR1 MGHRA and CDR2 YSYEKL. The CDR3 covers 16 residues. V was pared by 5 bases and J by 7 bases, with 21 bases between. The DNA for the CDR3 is TGCGCCAGCAGCACCATTATACAGATATCGGGGAATGAGCAGTTCTTC. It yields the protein CASSTIIQISGNEQFF.

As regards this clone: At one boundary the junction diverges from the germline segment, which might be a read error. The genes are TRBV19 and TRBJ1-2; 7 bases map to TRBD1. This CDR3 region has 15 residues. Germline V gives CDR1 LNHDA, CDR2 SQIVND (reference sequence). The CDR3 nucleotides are TGTGCCAGTAGCATAGGGACAGCGAATAATTATGGCTACACCTTC. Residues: CASSIGTANNYGYTF.

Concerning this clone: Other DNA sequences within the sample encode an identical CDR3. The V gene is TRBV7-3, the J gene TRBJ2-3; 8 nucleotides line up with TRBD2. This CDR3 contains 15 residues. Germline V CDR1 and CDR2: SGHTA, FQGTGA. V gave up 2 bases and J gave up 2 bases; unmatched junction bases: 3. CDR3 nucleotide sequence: TGTGCCAGCAGCTTAGCGGGGGGCTCCACAGATACGCAGTATTTT. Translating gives CASSLAGGSTDTQYF.

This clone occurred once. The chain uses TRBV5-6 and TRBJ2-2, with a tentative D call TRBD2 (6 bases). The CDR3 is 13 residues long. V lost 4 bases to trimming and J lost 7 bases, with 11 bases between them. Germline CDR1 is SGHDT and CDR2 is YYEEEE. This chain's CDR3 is CASSPDGGGELFF. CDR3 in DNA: TGTGCCAGCAGCCCGGACGGGGGCGGGGAGCTGTTTTTT.

The CDR3 nucleotides read TGCGCCAGCGGAGGACAGGGCGAGAACACCGGGGAGCTGTTTTTT. Its protein product is CASGGQGENTGELFF. The chain carries TRBV5-1 and TRBJ2-2, with 8 nucleotides matching TRBD1. Germline CDR1 SGHRS, CDR2 YFSETQ. Trimming at V came to 7 bases and at J to 1 base, leaving 6 bases not matched to a gene. The CDR3 extends over 15 amino acids.

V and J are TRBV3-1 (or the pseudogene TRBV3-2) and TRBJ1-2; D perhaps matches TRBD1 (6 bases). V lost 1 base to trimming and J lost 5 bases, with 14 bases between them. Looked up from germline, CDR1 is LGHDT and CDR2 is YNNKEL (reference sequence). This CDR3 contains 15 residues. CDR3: CASSQGQGIRYGYTF. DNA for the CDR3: TGTGCCAGCAGCCAAGGGCAGGGGATTAGGTATGGCTACACCTTC.

The CDR3, as DNA: TGTGCCAGTAGTATGTCAGGGGGCAATCAGCCCCAGCATTTT. It specifies CASSMSGGNQPQHF. The rearrangement links TRBV19 to TRBJ1-5, with a tentative D call TRBD1 (6 bases). The CDR3 runs to 14 residues. Trimming stripped 3 bases from V and 2 bases from J, with 8 bases between. Germline-derived CDR1 and CDR2 are LNHDA and SQIVND (reference sequence).

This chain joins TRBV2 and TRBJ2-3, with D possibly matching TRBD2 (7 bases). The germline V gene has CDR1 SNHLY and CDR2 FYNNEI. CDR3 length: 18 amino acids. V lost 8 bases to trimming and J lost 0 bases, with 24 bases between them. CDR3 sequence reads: CASLQGGFSLASTDTQYF. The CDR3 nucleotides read TGTGCCAGCCTACAGGGAGGGTTTAGCCTCGCTAGCACAGATACGCAGTATTTT.

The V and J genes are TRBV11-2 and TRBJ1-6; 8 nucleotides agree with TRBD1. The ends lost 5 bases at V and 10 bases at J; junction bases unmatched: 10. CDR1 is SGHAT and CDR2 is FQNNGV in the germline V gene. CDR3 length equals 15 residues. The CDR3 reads CASSTRTGQGSPLHF. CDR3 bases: TGTGCCAGCAGCACCCGGACAGGGCAGGGCTCACCCCTCCACTTT.

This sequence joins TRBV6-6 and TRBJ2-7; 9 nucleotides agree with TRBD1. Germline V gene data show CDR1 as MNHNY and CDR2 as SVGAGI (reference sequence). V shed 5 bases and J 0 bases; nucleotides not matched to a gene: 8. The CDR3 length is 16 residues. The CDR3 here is CASSNPGQGFSYEQYF. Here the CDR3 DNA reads TGTGCCAGCAGTAATCCGGGACAGGGATTCTCCTACGAGCAGTACTTC.